This TCR beta chain was recorded in a study of cytomegalovirus exposure and HLA in healthy donors. About this clone itself: Its antigen remains unidentified.

PCR primers comprised 60 Vbeta and 13 Jbeta primers. Generated by immunoSEQ multiplex PCR, the TCRdb table keeps only in-frame clones and is missing some. The sample carries tens of thousands of clones, approximately 80% recorded once. Findings of the study overall: Accounts indicate the classifier identified cytomegalovirus status with strong specificity and sensitivity. What a later analysis showed was that several of the most significant clusters appeared linked to common viral pathogens.

This CDR3 region has 13 residues. CDR1 SGHNT and CDR2 YYREEE come from the germline V gene (reference sequence). Trimming took 4 bases from V and 1 from J, leaving 6 bases between them. The rearrangement links TRBV5-4 to TRBJ1-3, with D uncertain. The source is a woman between 50 and 59 years old in good health and CMV-seropositive. Sequenced sample: PBMCs. CDR3 region: CASSPRSGNTIYF. In DNA form, the CDR3 reads TGTGCCAGCAGCCCCAGGTCTGGAAACACCATATATTTT.